These 8 T cell receptor beta chains were sequenced from one sample in a study of PD-1 blockade in classical Hodgkin lymphoma (dated by TCRdb to 2018 to 2020). What the time point label conveys for this sample: cycle 2 day 1 (C2D1) of nivolumab. Every trial patient had relapsed following autologous stem cell transplantation, and prior brentuximab vedotin exposure was what differed among cohorts A, B and C. The protocol used for the library was the immunoSEQ multiplex PCR assay. Not all clones reach the TCRdb copy of this immuneACCESS table, which keeps in-frame sequences only. Checked studies attribute under half of the gap to unresolved V genes and leave the rest unexplained. A total of 9,900 or so clones appear in this sample, around 80% of them only once. The leading ten clones occupy 30% to 40% of the sample. This material consisted of peripheral blood mononuclear cells (PBMCs), taken before the second cycle of nivolumab. The source is a human donor with classical Hodgkin lymphoma.

The chain has TRBV5-1 and TRBJ1-4; 7 bases line up with TRBD1. Germline assignment: CDR1 SGHRS and CDR2 YFSETQ. J gave up 5 bases and V 3 bases, and 7 bases lay outside the gene matches. The CDR3 is 15 residues long. CDR3 DNA sequence: TGCGCCAGCAGCTCCCGGGACAGCAAAAATGAAAAACTGTTTTTT. Translated: CASSSRDSKNEKLFF. The full variable domain, completed using reference TRBV5-1 and TRBJ1-4, is KAGVTQTPRYLIKTRGQQVTLSCSPISGHRSVSWYQQTPGQGLQFLFEYFSETQRNKGNFPGRFSGRQFSNSRSEMNVSTLELGDSALYLCASSSRDSKNEKLFFGSGTQLSVL.

The chain uses TRBV5-4 and TRBJ1-2; no clear D gene. Germline values: CDR1 SGHNT, CDR2 YYREEE (reference sequence). Trimming shortened V by 2 bases and J by 1 base, and 12 bases separated the two germline ends. This CDR3 has 15 amino acids. The CDR3, as DNA: TGTGCCAGCAGCTTCAATAGGGCTAGTAACTATGGCTACACCTTC. Translated, it gives CASSFNRASNYGYTF.

This chain links TRBV5-6 with TRBJ2-7, with 7 bases identical to TRBD1. This CDR3 contains 14 residues. Germline V gene sequence: CDR1 SGHDT, CDR2 YYEEEE. V dropped 5 bases and J dropped 1; count of bases not matched to a gene: 6. CDR3 region: CASSFDRVSYEQYF. In nucleotides, the CDR3 is TGTGCCAGCAGTTTTGACAGGGTGTCCTACGAGCAGTACTTC.

This clone showed up just once. J is TRBJ1-3 and V is TRBV6-5; D is unresolved. The length of the CDR3 is 14 residues. Germline CDR1 reads MNHEY; CDR2 reads SVGAGI. Between the trimmed V and J ends, which lost 6 bases and 3 bases, there was a span of 12 bases. The CDR3 DNA reads TGTGCCAGCAGACGGGCACACGGTGGAAACACCATATATTTT. Translation gives CASRRAHGGNTIYF.

The chain has TRBV28 and TRBJ1-6, with D unclear. Trimming removed 6 bases at V and 0 bases at J, with 12 bases between. This CDR3 is built from 16 residues. Germline lookup yields CDR1 MDHEN and CDR2 SYDVKM. CDR3 sequence (DNA): TGTGCCAGCAGAAGCGGAATAAGCTCCTATAATTCACCCCTCCACTTT. Encoded protein: CASRSGISSYNSPLHF.

CDR3 amino acids: CASSSLGLAPLSEQFF. The CDR3 region has the DNA TGTGCCAGCAGCTCCCTTGGACTAGCCCCTCTTTCTGAGCAGTTCTTC. The chain combines TRBV7-8 with TRBJ2-1, with 8 nucleotides matching TRBD2. This CDR3 comprises 16 residues. Germline CDR1 reads SGHVS; CDR2 reads FQNEAQ. The J segment lost 9 bases and the V segment lost 4 bases, leaving 14 bases of the junction unmatched. Supplemented by reference TRBV7-8 and TRBJ2-1, the full variable domain reads GAGVSQSPRYKVAKRGQDVALRCDPISGHVSLFWYQQALGQGPEFLTYFQNEAQLDKSGLPSDRFFAERPEGSVSTLKIQRTQQEDSAVYLCASSSLGLAPLSEQFFGPGTRLTVL.

The chain is built from TRBV7-9 and TRBJ1-2; TRBD1 is a possible D gene (5 bases). CDR3 length: 14 amino acids. Germline V gives CDR1 SEHNR, CDR2 FQNEAQ (reference sequence). Trimming took 5 bases from V and 4 from J, leaving 14 bases between them. Here the CDR3 reads CASSQTGFGYGYTF. For the CDR3, the DNA is TGTGCCAGCAGCCAAACAGGTTTTGGCTATGGCTACACCTTC.

The chain employs TRBV6-1 and TRBJ2-1; TRBD2 is a possible D gene (5 bases). The CDR3 sequence is 14 residues long. Germline V CDR1 and CDR2: MNHNS, SASEGT. V gave up 7 bases and J gave up 8 bases, with 18 bases separating them. CDR3 sequence reads: CASNVRGERYEQFF. DNA for the CDR3: TGTGCCAGCAACGTGAGAGGTGAGCGGTATGAGCAGTTCTTC.